This T cell receptor (beta chain) was sequenced during a study of blood T cell repertoires in COVID-19. Only in-frame clones appear in the TCRdb table, and some are missing; sequencing was by immunoSEQ multiplex PCR. The table lists some 80,000 clones, 60% to 80% of them singletons. This clone was picked up one time. This CDR3 has 16 amino acids. The origin of this receptor is a man aged 60 to 75 with COVID-19, enrolled during active disease. The V call is TRBV21-1, the J call TRBJ1-1. TRBV21-1 corresponds to a pseudogene. The sequencing input was peripheral blood. CDR3 residues: CASSNSGTPGRTEAFF. The CDR3 bases are TGTGCCAGCAGCAATTCTGGGACCCCAGGGAGGACTGAAGCTTTCTTT.